These T cell receptor beta chains were read from a single sample in a study of cytomegalovirus exposure and HLA in healthy donors. Assay: immunoSEQ multiplex PCR; the TCRdb copy retains only in-frame clones and omits some. The repertoire holds approximately 160,000 clones, with roughly four fifths as singletons. Sequencing was performed on PBMCs. The receptors here all came from a woman aged 40 to 50 in good health and CMV-seronegative. Both conserved end residues are part of each CDR3.

TRBV11-2	TRBJ2-2	CASSPVGAGIEQMTGELFF
TRBV30	TRBJ2-1	CAWSAFGGGQGIYEQFF
TRBV6-5	TRBJ2-3	CASKRRADPPYEQYF
TRBV19	TRBJ2-1	CASSITSGMNNEQFF
TRBV6-1	TRBJ2-3	CASISQGAADTQYF
TRBV7-9	TRBJ1-2	CASSQGQVVDGYTF
TRBV5-1	TRBJ2-1	CASSFGLAGIRQFF
TRBV5-1	TRBJ2-1	CASSLALGANEQFF
TRBV10-3	TRBJ2-6	CAISGTGGSLSGANVLTF
TRBV27	TRBJ2-7	CASSLAGTGNYEQYF
TRBV7-9	TRBJ1-1	CASSFEGDTEAFF
TRBV5-6	TRBJ1-3	CASSLGPRSGNTIYF
TRBV20-1	TRBJ2-5	CSATGGETQYF
TRBV30	TRBJ2-1	CAWTSGEDEQFF
TRBV6-5	TRBJ1-1	CASSVQGDGTEAFF
TRBV5-1	TRBJ1-2	CASSLRSPRDGYTF
TRBV7-3	TRBJ2-7	CASSSGQPGDYEQYF
TRBV19	TRBJ1-1	CASSKFAGGTEAFF
TRBV5-1	TRBJ2-7	CASSEASGSYEQYF
TRBV30	TRBJ2-3	CAWSRQQSTDTQYF
TRBV27	TRBJ1-6	CASSTGSPNSPLHF
TRBV5-6	TRBJ1-3	CASSSLTGLSSGNTIYF
TRBV5-4	TRBJ1-1	CASSLGQTNTEAFF
TRBV7-3	TRBJ2-7	CASSLRLAGLGEQYF
TRBV19	TRBJ1-3	CASSDRAKGNTIYF
TRBV6-1	TRBJ1-1	CASSNREGGTEAFF
TRBV5-1	TRBJ2-1	CASSLRSGQGAGSYNEQFF
TRBV5-5	TRBJ1-1	CASSSRDTYTEAFF
TRBV5-1	TRBJ2-1	CASSPLGSYNEQFF
TRBV7-9	TRBJ1-5	CASSLSGDQPQHF
TRBV29-1	TRBJ1-2	CSVGGGRGLSYGYTF
TRBV19	TRBJ1-2	CAEGVSGYTF
TRBV5-1	TRBJ2-1	CASSLTSGRGNEQFF
TRBV19	TRBJ2-1	CASSVSGLATIAYNEQFF
TRBV6-5	TRBJ2-7	CASSFGQGSYEQYF
TRBV6-5	TRBJ2-5	CASSYSNRGETQYF
TRBV6-1	TRBJ2-2	CARGTGEKGGELFF
TRBV2	TRBJ2-7	CASSDLGSAGDEQYF
TRBV30	TRBJ1-5	CAWTGTGEWQPQHF
TRBV29-1	TRBJ2-2	CSGGGSLLLQALAPPGTGELFF
TRBV19	TRBJ1-4	CASRDRTNEKLFF
TRBV27	TRBJ2-1	CASSLVGEINEQFF
TRBV6-6	TRBJ2-3	CASREGGTDTQYF
TRBV5-1	TRBJ2-2	CASSLEGQLGELFF
TRBV28	TRBJ2-5	CASSFGLAGGPYQETQYF
TRBV30	TRBJ1-1	CAWSVQRGQGNTEAFF
TRBV6-5	TRBJ2-7	CATERGAEQYF
TRBV6-5	TRBJ2-1	CASSYWTSGHNEQFF
TRBV11-2	TRBJ2-7	CASSSKGWGLYEQYF
TRBV6-5	TRBJ2-5	CASSYLTGTETQYF
TRBV27	TRBJ1-1	CASSPRTGGTEAFF